The text below deals with one T cell receptor beta chain. The CDR3 spans 15 residues. V trimming: 1 base; J trimming: 5 bases; junction bases outside the gene matches: 7. Per the germline V gene, CDR1 is SGHTA and CDR2 is FQGNSA. The data belong to a study of beta chain features in type 1 diabetes. Populations obtained by sorting all exceeded 95% purity. The authors reverse transcribed all of the isolated RNA, so sequencing captured expressed TCRB transcripts. Measured with immunoSEQ multiplex PCR; TCRdb has only the in-frame clones, and not every one. The table includes over 700,000 clones, roughly a sixth detected once.

The sequencing input was naive CD4+ T cells from blood. The TCR was taken from a woman aged 18-29 years in good health. The rearrangement links TRBV7-2 to TRBJ2-5; 7 bases map to TRBD2. CDR3 amino acids: CASSLGSHSGETQYF. The CDR3 DNA reads as TGTGCCAGCAGCTTAGGCAGCCATAGCGGGGAGACCCAGTACTTC.